This T cell receptor (beta chain) was profiled in a study of T cell responses to AZD1222 COVID-19 vaccine. Findings and limits, study-wide: Seropositive status at baseline applied to only a handful of AZD1222 recipients.

Profiling relied on immunoSEQ multiplex PCR, and the TCRdb table lists in-frame clones only, not all of them. The sample includes 110,000 or so clones, more than 70% of them seen just once. CDR3 length equals 15 residues. The trim removed 0 bases at V and 7 bases at J, leaving 6 bases unmatched. In germline, CDR1 is SGDLS, CDR2 YYNGEE. Turning to this clone: What it binds is not known.

The sequencing used peripheral blood, collected on day 0 of MenACWY control vaccination. V and J are TRBV9 and TRBJ1-2, with 10 bases matching TRBD1. The clonotype originates from an adult in good health. The CDR3 is CASSVVPTGGSGYTF. CDR3 DNA: TGTGCCAGCAGCGTAGTGCCGACAGGGGGCTCTGGCTACACCTTC.